The text below deals with one TCR beta chain. Researchers amplified the TCR beta CDR3 regions from RNA transcripts. RT-PCR in the first round (using the HTBI primer set) targeted the TCR CDR3. TCRdb called the multiplex PCR reads again in MiXCR, with one record for every CDR3 protein. The sample lists some 770,000 distinct CDR3 sequences; less than 20% were seen once. This CDR3 region has 16 residues. Germline lookup yields CDR1 MGHDK and CDR2 SYGVNS. V was shortened by 6 bases and J by 1 base, with 15 bases between the two germline ends. This entry belongs to a study of T cells in Graves' hyperthyroidism and ophthalmopathy. On the study more broadly: Peripheral blood was taken when the disease was first diagnosed, before any treatment began.

Lactation, pregnancy, other autoimmune disease or uncontrolled infection excluded patients. The sequence derives from a man in his late teens or twenties with Graves' hyperthyroidism. The sequencing sample was made of blood. The chain uses TRBV25-1 and TRBJ2-2; a possible D gene is TRBD1 (5 bases). CDR3 bases: TGTGCCAGCAGCCGCTGGGGCACCCGGAACACCGGGGAGCTGTTTTTT. Translation gives CASSRWGTRNTGELFF.